This T cell receptor beta chain was sequenced in a study of CD8 T cells in Susac syndrome. Germline CDR1 is SGHAT and CDR2 is FQNNGV. The CDR3 covers 18 residues. The V end was cut by 5 bases, the J end by 5 bases, with 25 bases between. cDNA came from about 0.46 to 1 ug RNA primed by random hexamers. The method of amplification for TCR beta CDR3 was immunoSEQ multiplex PCR, covering 54 Vbeta and 13 Jbeta. TCRdb processed the immunoSEQ multiplex PCR reads anew with MiXCR; each CDR3 protein has one entry. The table shows roughly 130,000 distinct CDR3 sequences, with about 95% occurring only once. Bulk CD8+ and CD4+ cells came from magnetic negative isolation; CD8+ TEMRA by FACS.

The chain joins TRBV11-2 to TRBJ2-1, with D perhaps TRBD1 or TRBD2 (6 bases each). The TCR comes from a human donor with multiple sclerosis. Sequencing was performed on CD4+ T cells from PBMCs. As DNA, the CDR3 is TGTGCCAGCAGCCCCCAATTTGGGGGGCAGCGCGGGGACAATGAGCAGTTCTTC. It encodes CASSPQFGGQRGDNEQFF.